A selection of T cell receptor beta chains follows, all from one sample in a study of T cell responses to AZD1222 COVID-19 vaccine. Some clones are missing from TCRdb's copy, which holds only in-frame ones; the method was immunoSEQ multiplex PCR. This sample yields about 100,000 clones, of which about 90% are seen a single time; around 20% belongs to the top ten. This specimen was peripheral blood, taken on day 0 of AZD1222 vaccination. The source of these receptors is an adult in good health. Both conserved end residues are part of each CDR3. D genes are given only for firm matches. Part of the rows lack a size; the others show once, few, many or a class for expanded clones.

v_call	d_call	j_call	clone_size	cdr3_nt	cdr3_aa
TRBV3-1/TRBV3-2	.	TRBJ1-5	.	TGTGCCAGCAGCCAAGAGGGCAGGTTCGGGCCCCAGCATTTT	CASSQEGRFGPQHF
TRBV5-4	.	TRBJ2-1	.	TGTGCCAGCAAGCTCGGGGGTACAGTCATCAATGAGCAGTTCTTC	CASKLGGTVINEQFF
TRBV7-8	.	TRBJ2-7	few	TGTGCCAGCAGCTTAGCAGGAGCCTACGAGCAGTACTTC	CASSLAGAYEQYF
TRBV4-3	TRBD2	TRBJ2-5	.	TGCGCCAGCAGCCGAGTAGCGGGGGCTCAAGAGACCCAGTACTTC	CASSRVAGAQETQYF
TRBV28	.	TRBJ1-4	.	TGTGCCAGCGGGGAGAGGTCGAGCAAACTGTTTTTT	CASGERSSKLFF
TRBV19	.	TRBJ1-1	.	TGTGCCAGTAGTGTACAGGGAGCTGAAGCTTTCTTT	CASSVQGAEAFF
TRBV2	.	TRBJ2-5	once	TGTGCCAGCAGTGAACCCCACCTCGGGACTCGAGAAGAGACCCAGTACTTC	CASSEPHLGTREETQYF
TRBV5-1	TRBD1	TRBJ1-1	.	TGCGCCAGCAGCCAGGACAGGGGGGCCTCCGGGACTGAAGCTTTCTTT	CASSQDRGASGTEAFF
TRBV2	.	TRBJ2-2	.	TGTGCCAGCAGTGTGAGTGTACTCGGGAGCGGGGAGCTGTTTTTT	CASSVSVLGSGELFF
TRBV7-8	.	TRBJ1-1	.	TGTGCCAGCAGCTCCGGACCGGGTGGTGAAGCTTTCTTT	CASSSGPGGEAFF
TRBV6-6	.	TRBJ1-1	.	TGTGCCAGCAGACCGGGACGGAGGTTCAACACTGAAGCTTTCTTT	CASRPGRRFNTEAFF
TRBV6-5	TRBD1	TRBJ2-2	.	TGTGCCAGCAGTTACCCGAGGACAGGGAACACCGGGGAGCTGTTTTTT	CASSYPRTGNTGELFF
TRBV25-1	TRBD1	TRBJ1-2	.	TGTGCCAGCAGTGATCGGACAGGACTCAGGGGTGGCTACACCTTC	CASSDRTGLRGGYTF
TRBV5-4	.	TRBJ2-5	.	TGTGCCAGCAGCTTGGTATCCGGGGGTGAGACCCAGTACTTC	CASSLVSGGETQYF
TRBV7-2	.	TRBJ1-2	.	TGTGCCAGCAGCGTGACAGATTATGGCTACACCTTC	CASSVTDYGYTF
TRBV7-8	TRBD1	TRBJ2-7	.	TGTGCCAGCAGCAGGGGACAGGGAGACTACGAGCAGTACTTC	CASSRGQGDYEQYF
TRBV6-5	.	TRBJ1-3	.	TGTGCCAGCAGTTACCTCCCGCCGGGGGCTGGAAACACCATATATTTT	CASSYLPPGAGNTIYF
TRBV9	.	TRBJ1-3	.	TGTGCCAGCAGCGTAGAAATTCTTGGACCAGGGGCTGGAAACACCATATATTTT	CASSVEILGPGAGNTIYF
TRBV27	.	TRBJ2-7	.	TGTGCCAGCACCGGACAGAGCTCCTACGAGCAGTACTTC	CASTGQSSYEQYF
TRBV24-1	.	TRBJ2-7	.	TGTGCCACCAGTTTTTATCCATTCTCGGGGCAGGGGAGGTACGAGCAGTACTTC	CATSFYPFSGQGRYEQYF
TRBV19	TRBD1	TRBJ1-5	.	TGTGCCAGTAGTATCCCCGGACAGGGCCTTAAAGATCCCCAGCATTTT	CASSIPGQGLKDPQHF
TRBV10-1	.	TRBJ1-1	.	TGCGCCAGCAGTTTAGGACTGAACACTGAAGCTTTCTTT	CASSLGLNTEAFF
TRBV7-2	.	TRBJ1-6	.	TGTGCCAGCAGCTGGGGGTACAATAATTCACCCCTCCACTTT	CASSWGYNNSPLHF
TRBV7-2	.	TRBJ1-5	.	TGTGCCAGCAGCAGGGGGGGAGGGTCGGCGTATTTGCAGCCCCAGCATTTT	CASSRGGGSAYLQPQHF
TRBV6-5	.	TRBJ2-5	.	TGTGCCAGCAGTTACTCGGGGGAGACCCAGTACTTC	CASSYSGETQYF
TRBV5-1	.	TRBJ2-6	.	TGCGCCAGCAGCTCCAACCCCACTGGGGCCAACGTCCTGACTTTC	CASSSNPTGANVLTF
TRBV2	.	TRBJ2-6	once	TGTGCCAGCATTGGTCAGAGCCCGGGACCGATCCACTCTGGGGCCAACGTCCTGACTTTC	CASIGQSPGPIHSGANVLTF
TRBV7-3	TRBD2	TRBJ2-3	.	TGTGCCAGCAGCTTAACGGCGGGGGGTTCCGATACGCAGTATTTT	CASSLTAGGSDTQYF
TRBV5-1	TRBD2	TRBJ2-3	.	TGCGCCAGCAGCTTCACCGGCGGGGGGCCCACAGATACGCAGTATTTT	CASSFTGGGPTDTQYF
TRBV19	TRBD1	TRBJ2-6	.	TGTGCCAGTAGAACTCGGACAGGGGCTGGGGCCAACGTCCTGACTTTC	CASRTRTGAGANVLTF
TRBV27	TRBD1	TRBJ2-1	.	TGTGCCAGCAGTTTAAACCCGACAGGGTGGAATGAGCAGTTCTTC	CASSLNPTGWNEQFF
TRBV7-2	TRBD2	TRBJ2-1	.	TGTGCCAGCAGCGACAGCCCCGGACTAGCCGGTTTGGTCTTC	CASSDSPGLAGLVF
TRBV5-4	.	TRBJ1-2	.	TGTGCCAGCAGCTTGGCCCAGCGTTCCTATGGCTACACCTTC	CASSLAQRSYGYTF
TRBV5-1	TRBD1	TRBJ2-7	.	TGCGCCAGCAGCGATGACTCGACAGGGGGATACGAGCAGTACTTC	CASSDDSTGGYEQYF
TRBV28	TRBD2	TRBJ2-5	.	TGTGCCAGCAGACCGGGGGGGCCGGAGACCCAGTACTTC	CASRPGGPETQYF
TRBV30	.	TRBJ2-6	.	TGTGCCTATTCAGGGAGCCCCCTCTCTGGGGCCAACGTCCTGACTTTC	CAYSGSPLSGANVLTF
TRBV18	.	TRBJ2-2	.	TGTGCCAGCTCACCACTGCCGGGGACAAACACCGGGGAGCTGTTTTTT	CASSPLPGTNTGELFF